The entry below describes one T cell receptor beta chain. It may be a read error: a sequence one base away is much more abundant. V lost 4 bases and J lost 5; bases outside the gene matches: 10. The CDR3 spans 15 residues. CDR1 is SGDLS and CDR2 is YYNGEE in the germline V gene. These data are taken from a study of metastatic and nonmetastatic thyroid tumors. TCRdb re-called clones via MiXCR from the PCR reads. The table records 64,000 or so clones, around 16% of them present only once. Treatment of any kind had been given to no patient before thyroid surgery. V and J are TRBV9 and TRBJ2-3, with 7 bases lining up with TRBD2. Sequencing was carried out using blood. The sequence was obtained from a male donor with papillary thyroid cancer or a benign thyroid nodule (not recorded which). Some clones in this sample may be carry-over from other donors' samples. Written as DNA, the CDR3 is TGTGCCAGCAGCCCCAGCGGGAAAGGCAGAGATACGCAGTATTTT. Translated, it gives CASSPSGKGRDTQYF.